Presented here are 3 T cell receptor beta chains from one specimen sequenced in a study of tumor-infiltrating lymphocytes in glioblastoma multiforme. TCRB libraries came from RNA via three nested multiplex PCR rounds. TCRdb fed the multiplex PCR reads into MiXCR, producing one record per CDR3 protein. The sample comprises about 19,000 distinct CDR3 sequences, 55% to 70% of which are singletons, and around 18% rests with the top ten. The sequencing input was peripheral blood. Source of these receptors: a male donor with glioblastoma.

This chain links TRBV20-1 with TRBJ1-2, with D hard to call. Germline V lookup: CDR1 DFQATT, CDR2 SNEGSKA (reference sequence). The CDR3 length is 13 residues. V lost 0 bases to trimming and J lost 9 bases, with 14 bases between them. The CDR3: CSARDESSTRYTF. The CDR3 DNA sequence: TGCAGTGCTAGAGATGAGTCCTCTACGCGCTACACCTTC.

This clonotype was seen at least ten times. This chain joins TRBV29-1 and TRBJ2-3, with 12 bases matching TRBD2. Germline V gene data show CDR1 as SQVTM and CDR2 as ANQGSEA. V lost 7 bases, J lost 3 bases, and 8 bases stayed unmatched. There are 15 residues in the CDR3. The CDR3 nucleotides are TGCAGCGCTAGAAGACTAGCGGGAGAAACAGATACGCAGTATTTT. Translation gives CSARRLAGETDTQYF.

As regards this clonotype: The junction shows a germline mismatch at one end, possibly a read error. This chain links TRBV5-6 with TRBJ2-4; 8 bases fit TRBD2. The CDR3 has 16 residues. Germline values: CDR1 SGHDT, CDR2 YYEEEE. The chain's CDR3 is CARSSAGGGTKNIQYF. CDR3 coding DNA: TGTGCCCGCAGCTCCGCCGGGGGGGGGACCAAAAACATTCAGTACTTC.